The T cell receptor (beta chain) described here comes from a study of CD8+CD57+ T cells in acquired aplastic anemia. Genomic DNA served as template for TCR beta VDJ and CDR3 profiling. Via MiXCR, TCRdb re-called the reads, giving one row per CDR3 protein. The data hold 250,000 to 350,000 distinct CDR3 sequences, with 55% to 65% observed a single time. Germline values: CDR1 DFQATT, CDR2 SNEGSKA (reference sequence). After removal of 0 bases from V and 4 bases from J, the junction contained 6 bases not matched to a gene. There are 16 residues in the CDR3. This sequence originates from a human donor with severe aplastic anemia or a healthy control (not recorded which). The chain recombines TRBV20-1 with TRBJ2-5; the match to TRBD2 covers 12 bases. Sequencing input: sorted CD4+, CD8+, or CD8+CD57+ T cells (not recorded which) from PBMCs. This chain's CDR3 is CSARDASGGEGETQYF. The DNA of the CDR3 is TGCAGTGCTAGAGATGCTAGCGGGGGGGAGGGAGAGACCCAGTACTTC.